The present entry profiles one TCR beta chain with its context. This specimen belongs to a study of technical replicates of blood from four donors. TCRdb's copy holds only in-frame clones and misses some; the assay was immunoSEQ multiplex PCR. The sample yields more than 90,000 clones, 95% seen once. Germline CDR1 SGHNT, CDR2 YYREEE (reference sequence). J gave up 12 bases and V 3 bases, and 13 bases lay outside the gene matches. CDR3 length: 17 residues. The chain links TRBV5-4 to TRBJ2-1; TRBD2 matches at 15 bases. The sequenced sample was T cells isolated from PBMCs. The clonotype originates from a human donor in good health. In DNA form, the CDR3 reads TGTGCCAGCAGCTCTTGGACTAGCGGGGGGGCCGCCGGTGGGCAGTTCTTC. Amino acid sequence: CASSSWTSGGAAGGQFF. Complete variable domain (other parts from reference TRBV5-4 and TRBJ2-1): ETGVTQSPTHLIKTRGQQVTLRCSSQSGHNTVSWYQQALGQGPQFIFQYYREEENGRGNFPPRFSGLQFPNYSSELNVNALELDDSALYLCASSSWTSGGAAGGQFFGPGTRLTVL.